The sequence of this T cell receptor (beta chain) was determined in a study of shared clonotypes between healthy human individuals. Study-wide findings and caveats: On the whole, naive subsets had larger estimated richness than memory subsets had.

It was across several immunoSEQ plates that each subset's genomic DNA was evenly split. Assay used: immunoSEQ multiplex PCR; TCRdb lists only in-frame clones, some missing. This sample yields nearly 2 million clones, of which just under 95% are seen a single time; more than 0.9% belongs to the top ten. CD45RO-negative CD8 cells positively selected for CCR7 made up the naive population, which excluded terminally differentiated effector memory CD45RA+ cells. The CDR3 spans 12 residues. The V end was cut by 0 bases, the J end by 8 bases, with 5 bases between. Germline loops: CDR1 SGDLS, CDR2 YYNGEE. To note about this clone: Its target is unknown. Additional DNA sequences in this sample encode the identical CDR3.

The sequencing sample was made of naive CD8+ T cells sorted from blood. The clonotype was recovered from a young man in good health. The chain combines TRBV9 with TRBJ2-2; D uncertain. The CDR3 loop reads CASSVEGGELFF. The CDR3 DNA follows: TGTGCCAGCAGCGTAGAGGGTGGGGAGCTGTTTTTT.